The 3 T cell receptor beta chains given below trace back to one sample, sequenced in a study of blood T cell repertoires in COVID-19. Sequenced by immunoSEQ multiplex PCR; TCRdb stores in-frame clones only, minus some. In the table there are around 180,000 clones, 80% to 85% of which are singletons. The sequencing input was peripheral blood. The receptors shown here come from a woman in her thirties with acute or convalescent COVID-19.

The CDR3 DNA reads TGTGCCAGCAGGAGCGGGGTTCACTATGGCTACACCTTC. It encodes CASRSGVHYGYTF. The chain recombines TRBV6-5 with TRBJ1-2; D uncertain. Deletions cut 6 bases from V and 3 bases from J, with 11 bases between. This CDR3 has 13 residues. Germline loops: CDR1 MNHEY, CDR2 SVGAGI.

The J gene is TRBJ1-1, the V gene TRBV4-2; the match to TRBD1 covers 8 bases. This CDR3 spans 14 amino acids. V gave up 4 bases and J gave up 8 bases; unmatched junction bases: 9. Per germline, CDR1 LGHNA and CDR2 YNFKEQ. The CDR3 spells CASSPGQGTGEAFF. CDR3 bases: TGTGCCAGCAGCCCTGGACAGGGAACCGGCGAAGCTTTCTTT.

This chain links TRBV4-3 with TRBJ1-2; 9 nucleotides align to TRBD1. Germline lookup yields CDR1 LGHNA and CDR2 YSLEER. The CDR3 sequence is 14 residues long. Trimming cost V 3 bases and J 8 bases; bases outside gene matches: 7. The chain's CDR3 is CASSHGTGRGGYTF. CDR3 nucleotide sequence: TGCGCCAGCAGCCATGGGACAGGGCGGGGAGGCTACACCTTC.